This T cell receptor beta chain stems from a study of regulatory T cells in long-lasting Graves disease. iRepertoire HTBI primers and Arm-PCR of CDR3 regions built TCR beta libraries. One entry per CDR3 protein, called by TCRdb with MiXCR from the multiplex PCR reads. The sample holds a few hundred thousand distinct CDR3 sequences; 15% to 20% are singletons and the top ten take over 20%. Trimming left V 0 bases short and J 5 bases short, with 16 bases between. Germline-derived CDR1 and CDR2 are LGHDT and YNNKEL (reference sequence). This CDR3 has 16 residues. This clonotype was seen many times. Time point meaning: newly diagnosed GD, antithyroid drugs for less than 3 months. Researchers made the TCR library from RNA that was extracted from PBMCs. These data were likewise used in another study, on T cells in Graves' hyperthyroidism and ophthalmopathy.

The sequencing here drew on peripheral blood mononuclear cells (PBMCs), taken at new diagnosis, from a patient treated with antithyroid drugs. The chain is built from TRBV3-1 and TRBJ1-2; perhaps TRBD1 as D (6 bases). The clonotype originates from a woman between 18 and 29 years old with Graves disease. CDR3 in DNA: TGTGCCAGCAGCCAAGATTCCCGGACAGAGTTGTATGGCTACACCTTC. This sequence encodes CASSQDSRTELYGYTF.